Below, 25 T cell receptor beta chains from the same sample are listed, as sequenced in a study of T cell repertoires in cytomegalovirus infection. These receptors are not linked to any known antigen. MiXCR, run by TCRdb on the reads, gives a single entry per CDR3 protein. The sample consists of about a million distinct CDR3 sequences, around a third of them appearing once. This specimen consisted of cultured CD8+ T cells from PBMCs, obtained from culture after CMV antigen stimulation. The receptors originated from a human donor in good health (CMV status not recorded). Some clones in this sample may be carry-over from other donors' samples.

This clonotype turned up a few times. V is TRBV15 and J is TRBJ2-3; D gene ambiguous. Trimming removed 1 base from V and 0 bases from J, with 5 bases in between. CDR3 length equals 14 residues. Germline CDR1 and CDR2: LNHNV and YYDKDF (reference sequence). This CDR3 is CATSRGASTDTQYF. CDR3 in DNA: TGTGCCACCAGCAGAGGAGCTAGCACAGATACGCAGTATTTT.

CDR3 sequence: CASSQDDAAIYGYTF. CDR3 DNA sequence: TGCGCCAGCAGCCAAGATGACGCCGCAATCTATGGCTACACCTTC. The chain recombines TRBV4-3 with TRBJ1-2; D unclear. This CDR3 is 15 amino acids long. Germline CDR1 and CDR2: LGHNA and YSLEER. Trimming cost V 0 bases and J 4 bases, with 12 bases left between them.

This clonotype was observed a few times. The chain carries TRBV7-9 and TRBJ2-3; tentatively, D is TRBD2 (7 bases). Trimming took 3 bases from V and 6 from J, leaving 13 bases between them. This CDR3 has 14 amino acids. CDR1 SEHNR and CDR2 FQNEAQ come from the germline V gene (reference sequence). The CDR3: CASSLRGPLDTQYF. The CDR3 DNA is TGTGCCAGCAGCTTGCGGGGGCCTCTCGATACGCAGTATTTT.

The J gene is TRBJ2-2, the V gene TRBV20-1; 12 bases are shared with TRBD2. Per the germline V gene, CDR1 is DFQATT and CDR2 is SNEGSKA (reference sequence). V lost 6 bases, J lost 4 bases, and 6 bases stayed unmatched. This CDR3 has 15 amino acids. The chain's CDR3 is CSARTSGVPTGELFF. The CDR3 DNA follows: TGCAGTGCCCGGACTAGCGGGGTCCCCACCGGGGAGCTGTTTTTT.

J is TRBJ2-1 and V is TRBV20-1; 7 bases are a match to TRBD2. CDR1 DFQATT and CDR2 SNEGSKA come from the germline V gene (reference sequence). CDR3 length equals 14 residues. Trimming at V came to 6 bases and at J to 1 base, leaving 6 bases not matched to a gene. The chain's CDR3 is CSAPKRGSYNEQFF. The DNA for the CDR3 is TGCAGTGCACCAAAGCGGGGTTCCTACAATGAGCAGTTCTTC.

In this sample, this clonotype turned up a few times. The chain uses TRBV7-9 and TRBJ1-2, with D perhaps TRBD1 (5 bases). The V and J ends lost 5 bases and 2 bases respectively, with 18 bases between them. Germline V gives CDR1 SEHNR, CDR2 FQNEAQ (reference sequence). The CDR3 covers 16 residues. The CDR3 loop reads CASSPPGGMSNYGYTF. CDR3 DNA sequence: TGTGCCAGCAGCCCCCCCGGGGGGATGTCCAACTATGGCTACACCTTC.

Concerning this clonotype: This may be a read error, as it is one base from a much larger clone. The chain recombines TRBV7-2 with TRBJ2-5; D is possibly TRBD2 (6 bases). Germline V gene sequence: CDR1 SGHTA, CDR2 FQGNSA. CDR3 length: 14 residues. The CDR3 sequence is CASSWYGGVETQHF. DNA of the CDR3: TGTGCCAGCAGCTGGTACGGCGGGGTTGAGACCCAGCACTTC.

At least ten counts were recorded for this clonotype. This chain joins TRBV7-2 and TRBJ1-5; D unresolved. V was clipped by 3 bases and J by 0 bases, with 9 bases between them. Germline V gene sequence: CDR1 SGHTA, CDR2 FQGNSA. The CDR3 contains 15 residues. The CDR3 region is CASSFYLNSNQPQHF. The CDR3 DNA is TGTGCCAGCAGCTTTTACCTAAATAGCAATCAGCCCCAGCATTTT.

The genes are TRBV20-1 and TRBJ2-3, with TRBD2 matching over 8 bases. This CDR3 has 18 amino acids. V shed 6 bases, J shed 2 bases, and the junction held 19 bases outside the gene matches. Looked up from germline, CDR1 is DFQATT and CDR2 is SNEGSKA (reference sequence). The CDR3 sequence: CSAPRVAGTSSFTDTQYF. CDR3 bases: TGCAGTGCGCCGAGGGTAGCGGGGACCTCATCGTTCACAGATACGCAGTATTTT.

This chain links TRBV5-4 with TRBJ2-1, with 13 bases aligning to TRBD2. Losses at the gene ends were 4 bases for V and 7 bases for J; bases not matched to a gene: 8. Germline V CDR1 and CDR2: SGHNT, YYREEE (reference sequence). The CDR3 sequence is 16 residues long. The CDR3 DNA reads as TGTGCCAGCAGCCCCCCGGGACTAGCGGGGTTTAATGAGCAGTTCTTC. It is translated as CASSPPGLAGFNEQFF. Using reference TRBV5-4 and TRBJ2-1 for the parts outside the CDR3, the full variable domain is ETGVTQSPTHLIKTRGQQVTLRCSSQSGHNTVSWYQQALGQGPQFIFQYYREEENGRGNFPPRFSGLQFPNYSSELNVNALELDDSALYLCASSPPGLAGFNEQFFGPGTRLTVL.

In this sample, this clonotype turned up a few times. This chain connects TRBV12-5 to TRBJ2-1; TRBD2 matches at 13 bases. Looked up from germline, CDR1 is LGHNT and CDR2 is FRNRAP. This CDR3 region has 16 residues. V was pared by 6 bases and J by 2 bases, with 4 bases of the junction left unmatched. The CDR3, as DNA: TGTGCTAGTGGCACTAGCGGGGGGGCCGCCTACAATGAGCAGTTCTTC. Protein product: CASGTSGGAAYNEQFF. Full variable domain (rest looked up from reference TRBV12-5 and TRBJ2-1): DARVTQTPRHKVTEMGQEVTMRCQPILGHNTVFWYRQTMMQGLELLAYFRNRAPLDDSGMPKDRFSAEMPDATLATLKIQPSEPRDSAVYFCASGTSGGAAYNEQFFGPGTRLTVL.

The chain links TRBV20-1 to TRBJ2-3; 12 positions match TRBD2. V lost 3 bases and J lost 2; bases outside the gene matches: 9. Germline-derived CDR1 and CDR2 are DFQATT and SNEGSKA (reference sequence). The CDR3 spans 17 residues. CDR3 protein: CSASSLAGGLNTDTQYF. CDR3 sequence (DNA): TGCAGTGCTAGCTCGCTAGCGGGGGGGCTCAACACAGATACGCAGTATTTT.

CDR3 residues: CASRNRGSYEQYF. The DNA of the CDR3 is TGTGCCAGCAGGAATAGGGGCTCCTACGAGCAGTACTTC. The chain is built from TRBV13 and TRBJ2-7, with D tentatively TRBD1 (5 bases). The germline V and J ends were trimmed by 6 bases and 0 bases, with 9 bases remaining between them. The CDR3 has 13 residues. Germline V gives CDR1 PRHDT, CDR2 FYEKMQ (reference sequence). The whole variable domain, filled in from reference TRBV13 and TRBJ2-7, reads AAGVIQSPRHLIKEKRETATLKCYPIPRHDTVYWYQQGPGQDPQFLISFYEKMQSDKGSIPDRFSAQQFSDYHSELNMSSLELGDSALYFCASRNRGSYEQYFGPGTRLTVT.

About this clonotype: At one of its ends the junction is not consistent with the germline gene, which may arise from a read error. The rearrangement uses TRBV9 and TRBJ2-2; a weak D match, TRBD1 (6 bases). Germline CDR1 SGDLS, CDR2 YYNGEE. The length of the CDR3 is 13 residues. Here the CDR3 reads CVSSVGGTGELFF. The DNA of the CDR3 is TGTGTCAGCAGCGTAGGGGGCACCGGGGAGCTGTTTTTT.

The CDR3 spells CASSYFPSGGDQETQYF. The CDR3 DNA follows: TGTGCCAGCAGTTACTTTCCTAGCGGGGGGGACCAAGAGACCCAGTACTTC. The J gene is TRBJ2-5, the V gene TRBV6-5; 12 bases agree with TRBD2. Germline lookup yields CDR1 MNHEY and CDR2 SVGAGI. The CDR3 is made up of 17 amino acids. The V and J ends lost 1 base and 0 bases, in that order; junction bases with no gene match: 3.

This clonotype was picked up many times. At one end the junction does not follow the germline gene, possibly because of a read error. V usage is TRBV7-6 and J usage is TRBJ2-6; 15 bases line up with TRBD2. Germline V lookup: CDR1 SGHVS, CDR2 FNYEAQ. The CDR3 is 14 amino acids. CDR3 nucleotides: TGTGCCAGCAGCTCCCCGGGACTAGCGGGGGGCCTCGCTTTC. This gives the protein CASSSPGLAGGLAF.

This clonotype was observed many times. The CDR3, as DNA: TGTGCCAGCAGCTTAGGAGAAAGGATGGAGACCCAGTACTTC. This codes for CASSLGERMETQYF. The chain links TRBV7-6 to TRBJ2-5; D uncertain. Trimming removed 1 base at V and 5 bases at J, with 11 bases between. The V gene's germline CDR1 is SGHVS and CDR2 FNYEAQ. This CDR3 is built from 14 residues.

This clonotype was recorded a few times. V is TRBV6-6 and J is TRBJ2-2, with no clear D. The CDR3 length is 12 residues. V was cut by 8 bases and J by 5 bases, with 9 bases left in between. Looked up from germline, CDR1 is MNHNY and CDR2 is SVGAGI (reference sequence). CDR3 loop: CASLLLTGELFF. The DNA of the CDR3 is TGTGCCAGCTTGTTGCTAACCGGGGAGCTGTTTTTT.

V gene TRBV27 combines with J gene TRBJ2-7, with D possibly called TRBD1 or TRBD2 (6 bases each). CDR3 length: 13 amino acids. The V end lost 4 bases, the J end lost 2 bases, and 9 bases lay between the germline ends. Germline-derived CDR1 and CDR2 are MNHEY and SMNVEV (reference sequence). For the CDR3, the DNA is TGTGCCAGCAGTTGGGGGGCAGCCTACGAGCAGTACTTC. Its protein product is CASSWGAAYEQYF.

A few counts support this clonotype. The chain employs TRBV19 and TRBJ1-1; D perhaps matches TRBD1 (5 bases). The germline V gene encodes CDR1 LNHDA and CDR2 SQIVND (reference sequence). Trimming took 7 bases from V and 4 from J, leaving 19 bases between them. The CDR3 consists of 15 residues. CDR3: CASTSRLGVSTEAFF. In nucleotides, the CDR3 is TGTGCCAGTACCTCCAGGTTGGGGGTTTCCACTGAAGCTTTCTTT. Filled out from reference TRBV19 and TRBJ1-1, the complete variable domain reads DGGITQSPKYLFRKEGQNVTLSCEQNLNHDAMYWYRQDPGQGLRLIYYSQIVNDFQKGDIAEGYSVSREKKESFPLTVTSAQKNPTAFYLCASTSRLGVSTEAFFGQGTRLTVV.

The chain employs TRBV7-9 and TRBJ1-4; D gene ambiguous. V lost 6 bases and J lost 3, with 5 bases in between. This CDR3 region has 12 residues. The germline V gene has CDR1 SEHNR and CDR2 FQNEAQ (reference sequence). The CDR3 loop is CASRLSNEKLFF. The CDR3 coding sequence is TGTGCCAGCAGACTCTCTAATGAAAAACTGTTTTTT.

To note about this clonotype: Possible read error: a much larger clone is one base away. The J gene is TRBJ2-5, the V gene TRBV7-9, with 9 bases aligning to TRBD2. CDR1 is SEHNR, CDR2 FQNEAQ, per germline (reference sequence). Losses at the gene ends were 6 bases for V and 1 base for J; bases not matched to a gene: 15. The CDR3 contains 18 residues. CDR3 DNA: TGTGCCAGCAGTCCACATCGTGGAGCGGGGGGAGTCCAAGAGACCCAGTACTTC. As protein: CASSPHRGAGGVQETQYF.

The chain couples TRBV5-6 to TRBJ2-7; D unresolved. CDR1 and CDR2 (germline): SGHDT, YYEEEE. This CDR3 contains 14 residues. V lost 1 base, J lost 2 bases, and 10 bases lay in between. In nucleotides, the CDR3 is TGTGCCAGCAGCTTGTCGTTAGAGGCCTACGAGCAGTACTTC. Its translation: CASSLSLEAYEQYF.

The sample holds a few counts of this clonotype. The CDR3 sequence: CASSQEVAYEQETQYF. The CDR3 DNA follows: TGTGCCAGCAGCCAAGAAGTGGCATACGAACAAGAGACCCAGTACTTC. This chain connects TRBV4-2 to TRBJ2-5; unclear D gene. The V gene's germline CDR1 is LGHNA and CDR2 YNFKEQ. The CDR3 spans 16 residues. V was pared by 0 bases and J by 2 bases, with 13 bases between.

This chain uses TRBV28 with TRBJ2-7, with a weak D call TRBD1 (6 bases). CDR3 length: 13 residues. The germline CDR1 and CDR2 sequences are MDHEN and SYDVKM. V lost 3 bases and J lost 3, with 9 bases in between. CDR3 DNA sequence: TGTGCCAGCAGTTTTTTGGGACACTACGAGCAGTACGTC. Translating it yields CASSFLGHYEQYV.